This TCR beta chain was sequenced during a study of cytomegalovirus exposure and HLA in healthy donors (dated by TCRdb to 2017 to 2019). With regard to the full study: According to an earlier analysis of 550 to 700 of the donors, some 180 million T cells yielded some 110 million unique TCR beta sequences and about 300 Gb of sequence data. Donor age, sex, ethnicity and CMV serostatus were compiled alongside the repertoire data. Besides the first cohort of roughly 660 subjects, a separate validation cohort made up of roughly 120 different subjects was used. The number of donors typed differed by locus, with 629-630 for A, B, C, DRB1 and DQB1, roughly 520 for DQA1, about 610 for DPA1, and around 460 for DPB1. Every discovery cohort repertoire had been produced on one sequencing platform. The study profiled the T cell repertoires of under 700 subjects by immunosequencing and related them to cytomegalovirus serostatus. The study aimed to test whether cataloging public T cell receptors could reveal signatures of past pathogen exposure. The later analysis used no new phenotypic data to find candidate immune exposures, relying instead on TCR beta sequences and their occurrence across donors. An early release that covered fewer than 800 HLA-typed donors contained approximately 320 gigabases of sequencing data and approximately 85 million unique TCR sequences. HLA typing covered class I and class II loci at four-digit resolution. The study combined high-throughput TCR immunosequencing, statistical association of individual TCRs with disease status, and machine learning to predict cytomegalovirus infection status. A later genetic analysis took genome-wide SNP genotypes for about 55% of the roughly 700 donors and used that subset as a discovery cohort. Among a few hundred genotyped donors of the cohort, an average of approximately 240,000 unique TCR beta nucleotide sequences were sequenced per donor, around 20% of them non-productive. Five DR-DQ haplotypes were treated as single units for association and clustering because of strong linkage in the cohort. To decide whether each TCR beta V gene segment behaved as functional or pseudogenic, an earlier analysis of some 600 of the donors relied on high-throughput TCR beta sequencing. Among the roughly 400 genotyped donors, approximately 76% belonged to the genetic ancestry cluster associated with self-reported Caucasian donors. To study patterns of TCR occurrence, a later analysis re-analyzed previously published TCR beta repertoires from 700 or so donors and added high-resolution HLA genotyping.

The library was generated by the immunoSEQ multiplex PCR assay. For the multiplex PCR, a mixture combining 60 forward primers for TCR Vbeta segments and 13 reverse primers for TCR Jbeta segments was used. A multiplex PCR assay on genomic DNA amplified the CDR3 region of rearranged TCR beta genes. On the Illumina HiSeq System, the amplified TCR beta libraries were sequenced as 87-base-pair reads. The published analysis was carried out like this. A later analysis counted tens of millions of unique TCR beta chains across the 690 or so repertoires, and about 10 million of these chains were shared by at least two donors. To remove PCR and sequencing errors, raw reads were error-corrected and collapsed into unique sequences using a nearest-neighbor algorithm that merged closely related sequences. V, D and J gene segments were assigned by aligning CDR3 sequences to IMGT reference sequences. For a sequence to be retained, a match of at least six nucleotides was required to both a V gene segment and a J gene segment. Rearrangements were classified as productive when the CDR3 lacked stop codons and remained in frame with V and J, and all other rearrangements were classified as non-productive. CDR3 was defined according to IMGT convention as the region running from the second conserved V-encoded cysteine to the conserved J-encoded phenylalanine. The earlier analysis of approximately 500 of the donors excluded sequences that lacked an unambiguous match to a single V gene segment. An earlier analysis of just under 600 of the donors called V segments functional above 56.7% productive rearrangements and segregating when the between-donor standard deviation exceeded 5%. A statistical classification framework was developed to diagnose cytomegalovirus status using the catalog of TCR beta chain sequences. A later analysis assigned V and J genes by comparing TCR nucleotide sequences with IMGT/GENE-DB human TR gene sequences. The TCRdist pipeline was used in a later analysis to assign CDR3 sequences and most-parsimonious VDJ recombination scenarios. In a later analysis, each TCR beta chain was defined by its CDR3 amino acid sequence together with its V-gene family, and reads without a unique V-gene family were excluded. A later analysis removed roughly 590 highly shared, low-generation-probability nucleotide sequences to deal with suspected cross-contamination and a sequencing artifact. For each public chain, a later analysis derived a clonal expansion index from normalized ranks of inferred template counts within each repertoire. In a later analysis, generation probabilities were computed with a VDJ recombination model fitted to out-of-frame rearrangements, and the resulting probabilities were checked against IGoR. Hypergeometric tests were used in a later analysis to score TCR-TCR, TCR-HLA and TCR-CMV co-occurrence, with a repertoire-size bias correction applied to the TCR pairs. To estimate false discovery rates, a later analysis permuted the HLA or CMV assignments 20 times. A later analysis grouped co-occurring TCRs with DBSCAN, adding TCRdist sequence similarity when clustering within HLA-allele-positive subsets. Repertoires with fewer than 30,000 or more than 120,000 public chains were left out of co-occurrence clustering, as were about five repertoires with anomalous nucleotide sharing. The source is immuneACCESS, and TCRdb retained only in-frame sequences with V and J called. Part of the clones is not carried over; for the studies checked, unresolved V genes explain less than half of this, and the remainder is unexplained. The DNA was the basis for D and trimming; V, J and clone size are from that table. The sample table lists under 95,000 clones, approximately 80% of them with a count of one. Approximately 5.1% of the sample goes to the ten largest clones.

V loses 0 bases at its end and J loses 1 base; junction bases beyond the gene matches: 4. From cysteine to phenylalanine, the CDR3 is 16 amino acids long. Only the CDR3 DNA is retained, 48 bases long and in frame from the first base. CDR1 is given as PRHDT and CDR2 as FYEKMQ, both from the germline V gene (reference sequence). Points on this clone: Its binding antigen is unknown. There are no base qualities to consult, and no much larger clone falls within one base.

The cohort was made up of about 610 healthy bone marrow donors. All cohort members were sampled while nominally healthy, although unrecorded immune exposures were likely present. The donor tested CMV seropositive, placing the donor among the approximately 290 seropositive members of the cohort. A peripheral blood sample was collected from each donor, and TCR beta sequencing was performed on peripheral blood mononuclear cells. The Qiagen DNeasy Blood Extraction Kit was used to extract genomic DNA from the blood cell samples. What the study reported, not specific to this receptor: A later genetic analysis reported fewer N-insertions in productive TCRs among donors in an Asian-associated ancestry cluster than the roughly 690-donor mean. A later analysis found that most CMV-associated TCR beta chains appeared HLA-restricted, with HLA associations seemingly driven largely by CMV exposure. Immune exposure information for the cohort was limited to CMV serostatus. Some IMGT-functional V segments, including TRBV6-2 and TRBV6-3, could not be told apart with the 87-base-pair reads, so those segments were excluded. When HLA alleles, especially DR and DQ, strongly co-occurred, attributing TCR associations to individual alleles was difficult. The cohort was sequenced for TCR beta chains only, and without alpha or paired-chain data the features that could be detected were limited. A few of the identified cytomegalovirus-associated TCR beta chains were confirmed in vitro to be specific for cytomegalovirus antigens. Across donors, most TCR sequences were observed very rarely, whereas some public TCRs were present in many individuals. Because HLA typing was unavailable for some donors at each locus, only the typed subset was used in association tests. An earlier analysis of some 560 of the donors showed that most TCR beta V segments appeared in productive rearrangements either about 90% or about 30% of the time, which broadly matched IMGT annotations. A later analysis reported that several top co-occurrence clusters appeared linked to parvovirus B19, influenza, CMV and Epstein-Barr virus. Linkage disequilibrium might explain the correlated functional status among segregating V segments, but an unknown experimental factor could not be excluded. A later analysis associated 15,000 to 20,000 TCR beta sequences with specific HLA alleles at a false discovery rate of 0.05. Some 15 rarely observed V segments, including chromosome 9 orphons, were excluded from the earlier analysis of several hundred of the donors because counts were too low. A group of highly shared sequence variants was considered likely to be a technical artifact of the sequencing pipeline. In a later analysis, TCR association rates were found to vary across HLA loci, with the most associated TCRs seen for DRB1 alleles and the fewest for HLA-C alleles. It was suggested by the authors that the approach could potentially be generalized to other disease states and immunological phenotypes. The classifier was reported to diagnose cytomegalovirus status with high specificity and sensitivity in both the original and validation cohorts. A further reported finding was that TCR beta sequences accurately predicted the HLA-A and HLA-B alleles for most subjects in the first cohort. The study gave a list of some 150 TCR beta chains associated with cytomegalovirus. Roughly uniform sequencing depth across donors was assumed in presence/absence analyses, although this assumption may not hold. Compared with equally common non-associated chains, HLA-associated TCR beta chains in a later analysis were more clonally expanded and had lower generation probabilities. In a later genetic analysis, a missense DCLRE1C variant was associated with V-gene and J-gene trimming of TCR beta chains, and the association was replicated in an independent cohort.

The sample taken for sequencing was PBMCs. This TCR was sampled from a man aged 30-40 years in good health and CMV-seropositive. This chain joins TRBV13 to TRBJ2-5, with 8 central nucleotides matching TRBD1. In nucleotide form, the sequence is TGTGCCAGCAGCTTAGGTAGAACAGGGGGCCAAGAGACCCAGTACTTC. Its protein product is CASSLGRTGGQETQYF.